The clone carrying this TCR beta chain is judged medium-sized. What it recognizes is unknown. As to treatment: 15 Gy SBRT to primary tumor, nephrectomy 4 weeks later. Method: immunoSEQ multiplex PCR; TCRdb's copy keeps in-frame clones and lacks some. The sample includes roughly 9,300 clones, about 63% seen only once; the top ten take roughly 17%. Per germline, CDR1 ENHRY and CDR2 SYGVKD. This CDR3 contains 13 residues. V was trimmed by 5 bases and J by 3 bases, leaving 11 bases between them. The sample originates from a study of radiation and T cells in renal cell carcinoma. Whole-study findings and limits: Compared with controls, irradiated tumors showed greater TCR clonality.

The TCR comes from a woman aged 50 to 65 with renal cell carcinoma. The specimen was tumor tissue, collected from a patient whose treatment included radiotherapy and nephrectomy. The rearrangement links TRBV10-3 to TRBJ2-7, with D possibly being TRBD1 or TRBD2 (5 bases each). CDR3 sequence (DNA): TGTGCCATCAGTCAGACAGACTACTACGAGCAGTACTTC. It encodes CAISQTDYYEQYF.